What follows are 5 T cell receptor beta chains derived from one specimen sequenced in a study of blood T cell repertoires in COVID-19. The data were produced by immunoSEQ multiplex PCR, yet TCRdb's version contains in-frame clones alone and is incomplete. The profile shows around 110,000 clones, about 89% of them singletons. The sample comprised peripheral blood. These receptors were taken from a man aged 40-49 years with active or convalescent COVID-19.

The chain combines TRBV6-5 with TRBJ1-1; no clear D gene. Trimming removed 5 bases from V and 6 bases from J, with 19 bases in between. CDR1 and CDR2 from the germline V gene are MNHEY and SVGAGI. This CDR3 comprises 15 residues. The CDR3 loop reads CASSNLEGRFPEAFF. The CDR3 DNA sequence: TGTGCCAGCAGTAACCTGGAGGGTAGGTTTCCTGAAGCTTTCTTT.

The genes are TRBV10-2 and TRBJ2-1; D is uncertain. CDR3 length: 14 amino acids. V was cut by 4 bases and J by 2 bases, with 9 bases left in between. Germline V gene sequence: CDR1 WSHSY, CDR2 SAAADI. CDR3 coding DNA: TGCGCCAGCAGTGGGGCGATAGCCTACAATGAGCAGTTCTTC. Protein product: CASSGAIAYNEQFF.

The chain has TRBV19 and TRBJ1-5; tentative D call: TRBD1 (5 bases). V was clipped by 5 bases and J by 7 bases, with 9 bases between them. The CDR3 loop spans 12 amino acids. Germline-derived CDR1 and CDR2 are LNHDA and SQIVND (reference sequence). In DNA form, the CDR3 reads TGTGCCAGTAGTCGATGGGGCCAGCCCCAGCATTTT. This codes for CASSRWGQPQHF.

This clone has only one observation. Here the CDR3 reads CASSEVRGSTEAFF. CDR3 nucleotide sequence: TGCGCCAGCAGTGAGGTCAGGGGAAGCACTGAAGCTTTCTTT. The rearrangement links TRBV10-1 to TRBJ1-1; possible D gene TRBD1, 6 bases. This CDR3 has 14 residues. Germline V lookup: CDR1 WNHNN, CDR2 SYGVQD (reference sequence). V was trimmed by 2 bases and J by 4 bases, leaving 11 bases between them.

The chain combines TRBV27 with TRBJ2-2; D uncertain. This CDR3 has 15 amino acids. CDR1 is MNHEY, CDR2 SMNVEV, per germline (reference sequence). Trimming cost V 7 bases and J 4 bases, with 16 bases left between them. This CDR3 is CASTPDIAITGELFF. In DNA form, the CDR3 reads TGTGCCAGCACCCCTGACATCGCGATCACCGGGGAGCTGTTTTTT.